The entry that follows covers one TCR beta chain sequence. Its antigen remains unidentified. This CDR3 has 12 amino acids. The V and J ends lost 1 base and 7 bases respectively, with 7 bases between them. Germline CDR1 is LNHNV and CDR2 is YYDKDF (reference sequence). The data originate from a study of T cell repertoires and HLA-DP antigens. Looking at the study overall: Alloreactive CD4+ T cells targeted HLA-DP on transduced HeLa.

Study-wide findings and caveats: The CD4+ repertoire was not split into naive and memory. Previously undetected clones averaged around 40% and 50% against the two alleles respectively.

Here immunoSEQ multiplex PCR was the method, and the copy in TCRdb shows in-frame clones only, minus some. This repertoire shows approximately 110,000 clones, approximately 92% found once; its top ten account for about 0.27%. The sequence was obtained from a woman under 30 in good health and CMV-seronegative. The specimen sequenced was CD4+ T cells from PBMCs. The chain employs TRBV15 and TRBJ1-2; D not resolved. In DNA form, the CDR3 reads TGTGCCACCAGCAGAGTCGCGGGTGGCTACACCTTC. It is translated as CATSRVAGGYTF.